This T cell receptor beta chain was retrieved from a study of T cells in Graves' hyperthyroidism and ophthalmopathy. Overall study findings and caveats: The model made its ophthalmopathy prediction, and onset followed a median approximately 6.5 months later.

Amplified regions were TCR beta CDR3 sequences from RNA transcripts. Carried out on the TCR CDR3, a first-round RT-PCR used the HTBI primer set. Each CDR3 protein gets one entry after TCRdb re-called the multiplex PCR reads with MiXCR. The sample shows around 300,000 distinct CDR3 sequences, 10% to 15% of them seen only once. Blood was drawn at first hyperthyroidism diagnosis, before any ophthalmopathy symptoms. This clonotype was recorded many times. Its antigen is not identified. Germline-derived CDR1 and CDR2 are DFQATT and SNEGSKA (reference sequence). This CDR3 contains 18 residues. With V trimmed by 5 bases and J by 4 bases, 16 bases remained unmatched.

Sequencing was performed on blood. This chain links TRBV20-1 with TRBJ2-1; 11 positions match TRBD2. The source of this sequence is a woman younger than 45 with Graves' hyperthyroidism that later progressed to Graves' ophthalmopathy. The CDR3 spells CSAGPGLAEGASYNEQFF. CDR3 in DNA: TGCAGTGCTGGACCGGGACTAGCGGAGGGAGCCTCATACAATGAGCAGTTCTTC.